The source of this TCR beta chain is a study of cytomegalovirus exposure and HLA in healthy donors. General observations from the study: For cytomegalovirus status, the classifier reportedly gave diagnoses with high specificity and sensitivity.

60 Vbeta and 13 Jbeta primers were used in PCR. Study processing details: In a later analysis, around 87 million unique TCR beta chains included roughly 11 million shared by two or more donors. The protocol was immunoSEQ multiplex PCR, while the TCRdb copy is restricted to in-frame clones and leaves out a portion. The DNA gave D and trimming, while V, J and clone size come from that table. This table has 100,000 to 150,000 clones, 70% to 80% appearing once. Remarks on this clone: What it recognizes is unknown.

This CDR3 comprises 15 residues. CDR1 is SGHTA and CDR2 is FQGNSA in the germline V gene. The V segment lost 3 bases and the J segment 3 bases; nucleotides outside the gene matches: 4. The receptor was derived from a woman aged 60-75 years in good health and CMV-seronegative. The chain uses TRBV7-2 and TRBJ2-7, with 11 bases lining up with TRBD2. The sample consisted of PBMCs. CDR3 sequence: CASSFTSGGIYEQYF. CDR3 DNA sequence: TGTGCCAGCAGCTTTACTAGCGGGGGCATCTACGAGCAGTACTTC.